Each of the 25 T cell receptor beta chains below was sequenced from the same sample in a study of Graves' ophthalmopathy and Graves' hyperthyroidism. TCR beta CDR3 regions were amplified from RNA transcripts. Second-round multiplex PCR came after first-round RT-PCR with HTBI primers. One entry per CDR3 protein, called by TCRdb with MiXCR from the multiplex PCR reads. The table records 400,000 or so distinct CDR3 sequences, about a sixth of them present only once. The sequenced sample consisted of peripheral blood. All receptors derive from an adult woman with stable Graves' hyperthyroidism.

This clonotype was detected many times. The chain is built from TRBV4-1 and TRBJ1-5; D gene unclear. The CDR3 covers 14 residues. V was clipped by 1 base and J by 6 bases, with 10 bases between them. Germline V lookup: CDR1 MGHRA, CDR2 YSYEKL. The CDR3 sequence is CASSQGSAAQPQHF. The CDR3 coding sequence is TGCGCCAGCAGCCAAGGGTCGGCTGCTCAGCCCCAGCATTTT.

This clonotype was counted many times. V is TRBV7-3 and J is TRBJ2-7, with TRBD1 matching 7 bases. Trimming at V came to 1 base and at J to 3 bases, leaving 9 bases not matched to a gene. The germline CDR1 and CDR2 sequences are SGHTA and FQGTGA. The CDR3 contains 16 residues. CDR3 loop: CASSLKVGDSVYEQYF. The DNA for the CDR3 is TGTGCCAGCAGCTTAAAAGTTGGGGACAGCGTCTACGAGCAGTACTTC.

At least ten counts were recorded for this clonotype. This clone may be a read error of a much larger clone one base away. The DNA of the CDR3 is TGTGCCAGCAGTGTTGGCGGGAGTTCCGAGCAGTACTTC. It translates to CASSVGGSSEQYF. The chain carries TRBV6-2 or TRBV6-3 and TRBJ2-7; TRBD2 aligns across 7 bases. This CDR3 is 13 amino acids long. Trimming took 5 bases from V and 6 from J; bases not matched to a gene: 7. Germline values: CDR1 MNHEY, CDR2 SVGEGT.

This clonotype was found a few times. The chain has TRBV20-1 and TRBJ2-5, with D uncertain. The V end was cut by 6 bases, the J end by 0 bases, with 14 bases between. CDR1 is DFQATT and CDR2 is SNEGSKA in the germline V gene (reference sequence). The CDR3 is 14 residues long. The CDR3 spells CSASITPYQETQYF. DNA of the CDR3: TGCAGTGCGAGCATAACCCCGTACCAAGAGACCCAGTACTTC.

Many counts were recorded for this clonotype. In DNA form, the CDR3 reads TGTGCCAGCAGTGAACTAACCTACGAGCAGTACTTC. Protein sequence: CASSELTYEQYF. The chain joins TRBV2 to TRBJ2-7; no clear D gene. Germline-derived CDR1 and CDR2 are SNHLY and FYNNEI. Deletions cut 2 bases from V and 2 bases from J, with 4 bases between. The CDR3 has 12 residues.

The CDR3 loop reads CASSSGTPTAEAFF. The CDR3 DNA follows: TGCGCCAGCAGCTCCGGGACACCGACCGCTGAAGCTTTCTTT. The chain has TRBV5-1 and TRBJ1-1, with D perhaps matching TRBD1 (6 bases). CDR3 length: 14 residues. V shed 3 bases and J shed 6 bases, with 15 bases lying between them. Germline assignment: CDR1 SGHRS and CDR2 YFSETQ.

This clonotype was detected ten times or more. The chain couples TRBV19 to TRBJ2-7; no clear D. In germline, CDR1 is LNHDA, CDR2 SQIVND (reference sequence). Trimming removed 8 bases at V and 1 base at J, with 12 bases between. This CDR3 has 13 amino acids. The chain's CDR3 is CASGSEKSYEQYF. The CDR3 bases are TGTGCCAGTGGGTCAGAAAAGTCCTACGAGCAGTACTTC.

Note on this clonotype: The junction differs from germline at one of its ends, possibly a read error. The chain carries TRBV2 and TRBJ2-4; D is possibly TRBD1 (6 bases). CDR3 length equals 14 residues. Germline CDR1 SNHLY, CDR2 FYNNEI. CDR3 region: CASRDTGRWDIKYF. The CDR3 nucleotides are TGTGCCAGCAGAGACACCGGACGATGGGACATTAAGTACTTC.

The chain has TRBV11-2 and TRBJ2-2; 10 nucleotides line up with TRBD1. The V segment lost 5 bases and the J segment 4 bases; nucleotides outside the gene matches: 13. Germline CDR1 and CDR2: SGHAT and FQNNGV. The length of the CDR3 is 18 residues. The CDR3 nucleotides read TGTGCCAGCAGCCCCCCCCCCGGGACAGGGGTCTTCACCGGGGAGCTGTTTTTT. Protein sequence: CASSPPPGTGVFTGELFF. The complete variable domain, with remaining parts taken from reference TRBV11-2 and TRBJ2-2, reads EAGVAQSPRYKIIEKRQSVAFWCNPISGHATLYWYQQILGQGPKLLIQFQNNGVVDDSQLPKDRFSAERLKGVDSTLKIQPAKLEDSAVYLCASSPPPGTGVFTGELFFGEGSRLTVL.

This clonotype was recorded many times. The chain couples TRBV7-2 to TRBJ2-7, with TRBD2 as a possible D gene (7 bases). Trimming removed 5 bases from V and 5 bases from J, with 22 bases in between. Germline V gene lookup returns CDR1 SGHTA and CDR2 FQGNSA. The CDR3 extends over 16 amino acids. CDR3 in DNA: TGTGCCAGCAGCCCCCGCGGAGGGGGGAGGGCCCACGAGCAGTACTTC. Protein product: CASSPRGGGRAHEQYF.

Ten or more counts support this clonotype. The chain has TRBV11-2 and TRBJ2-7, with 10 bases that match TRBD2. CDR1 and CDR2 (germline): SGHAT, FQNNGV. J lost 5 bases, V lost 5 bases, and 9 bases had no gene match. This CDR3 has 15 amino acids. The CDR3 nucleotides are TGTGCCAGCAGCCTCGGACTAGCGGTCGAGGACGAGCAGTACTTC. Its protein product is CASSLGLAVEDEQYF.

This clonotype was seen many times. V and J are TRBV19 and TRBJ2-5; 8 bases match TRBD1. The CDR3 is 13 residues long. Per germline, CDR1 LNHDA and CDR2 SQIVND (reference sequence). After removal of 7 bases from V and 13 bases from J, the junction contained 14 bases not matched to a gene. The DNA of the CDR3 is TGTGCCAGTATTTCTCCGGGACAGGACGATGGGTACTTC. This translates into CASISPGQDDGYF.

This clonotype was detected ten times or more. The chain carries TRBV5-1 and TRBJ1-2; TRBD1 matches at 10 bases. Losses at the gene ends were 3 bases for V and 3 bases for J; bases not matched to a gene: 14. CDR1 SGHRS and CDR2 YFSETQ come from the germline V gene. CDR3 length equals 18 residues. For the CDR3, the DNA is TGCGCCAGCAGCTCAACCGGACTGGGACAGGGGATAGACTATGGCTACACCTTC. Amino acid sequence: CASSSTGLGQGIDYGYTF.

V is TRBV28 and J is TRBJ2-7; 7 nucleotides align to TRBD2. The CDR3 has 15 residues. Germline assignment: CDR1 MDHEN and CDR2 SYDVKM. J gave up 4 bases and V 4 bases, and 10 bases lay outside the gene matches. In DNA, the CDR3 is TGTGCCAGCAGTTCCGTCTGGGGAGGGAGTTACGAGCAGTACTTC. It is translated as CASSSVWGGSYEQYF.

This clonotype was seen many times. The CDR3, as DNA: TGTGCCAGCAGTCACCGGGACAGGGGCTACGAGCAGTACTTC. Protein: CASSHRDRGYEQYF. The chain combines TRBV28 with TRBJ2-7, with 10 bases identical to TRBD1. J gave up 3 bases and V 5 bases, and 4 bases lay outside the gene matches. CDR1 and CDR2 (germline): MDHEN, SYDVKM. CDR3 length equals 14 residues.

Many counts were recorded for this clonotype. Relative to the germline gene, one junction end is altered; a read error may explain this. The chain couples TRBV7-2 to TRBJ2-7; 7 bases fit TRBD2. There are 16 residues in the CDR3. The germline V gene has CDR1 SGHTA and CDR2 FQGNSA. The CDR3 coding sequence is TGTGCCAACAGCTTTGGGTTTGGCCGCGGGGGCTACGAGCAGTACTTC. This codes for CANSFGFGRGGYEQYF.

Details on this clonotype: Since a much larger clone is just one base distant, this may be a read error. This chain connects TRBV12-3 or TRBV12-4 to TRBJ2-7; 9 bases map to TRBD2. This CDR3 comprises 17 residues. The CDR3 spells CASSLLAGWVDGYGQYF. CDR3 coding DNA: TGTGCCAGCAGTTTACTAGCGGGATGGGTGGACGGCTACGGGCAGTACTTC.

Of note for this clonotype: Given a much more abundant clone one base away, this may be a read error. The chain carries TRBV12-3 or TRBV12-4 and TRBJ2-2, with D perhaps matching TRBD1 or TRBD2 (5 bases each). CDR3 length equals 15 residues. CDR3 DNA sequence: TGTGCCAGCAGTTTGGTGCAGGGCAACACCGGGGAGCTGTGTTTT. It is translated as CASSLVQGNTGELCF.

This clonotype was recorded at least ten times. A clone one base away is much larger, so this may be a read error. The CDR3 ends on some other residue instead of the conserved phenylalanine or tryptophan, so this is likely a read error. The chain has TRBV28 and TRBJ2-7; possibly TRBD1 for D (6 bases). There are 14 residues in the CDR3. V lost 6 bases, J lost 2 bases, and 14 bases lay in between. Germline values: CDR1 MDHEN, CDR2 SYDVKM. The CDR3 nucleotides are TGTGCCAGCAGGTCTCCCGGGACACCCTACGAGCAGTACCTC. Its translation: CASRSPGTPYEQYL.

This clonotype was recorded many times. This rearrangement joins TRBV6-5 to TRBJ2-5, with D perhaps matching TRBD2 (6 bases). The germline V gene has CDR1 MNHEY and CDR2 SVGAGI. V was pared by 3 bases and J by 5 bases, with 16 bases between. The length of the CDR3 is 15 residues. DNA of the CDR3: TGTGCCAGCAGTTATCGGGCAGGGAGGTCGGAGACCCAGTACTTC. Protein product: CASSYRAGRSETQYF.

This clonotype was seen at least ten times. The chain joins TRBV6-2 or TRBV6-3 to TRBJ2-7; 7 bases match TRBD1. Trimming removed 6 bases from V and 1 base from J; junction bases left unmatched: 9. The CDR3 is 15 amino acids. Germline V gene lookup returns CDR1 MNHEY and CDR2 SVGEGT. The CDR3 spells CASSHRDRLSYEQYF. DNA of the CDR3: TGTGCCAGCAGCCACCGGGACAGACTATCCTACGAGCAGTACTTC.

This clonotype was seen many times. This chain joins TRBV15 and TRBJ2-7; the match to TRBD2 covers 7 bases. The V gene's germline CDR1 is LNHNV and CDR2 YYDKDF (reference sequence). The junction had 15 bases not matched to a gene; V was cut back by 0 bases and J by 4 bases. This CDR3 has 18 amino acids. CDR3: CATSRDPRAGEGEYEQYF. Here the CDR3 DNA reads TGTGCCACCAGCAGAGATCCGCGGGCGGGAGAGGGAGAGTACGAGCAGTACTTC.

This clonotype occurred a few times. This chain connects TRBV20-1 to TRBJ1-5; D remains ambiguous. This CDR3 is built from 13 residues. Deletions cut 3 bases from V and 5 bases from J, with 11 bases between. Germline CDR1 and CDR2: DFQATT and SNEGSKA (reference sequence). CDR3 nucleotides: TGCAGTGCTAGTCTGAGGGCAGATCAGCCCCAGCATTTT. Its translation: CSASLRADQPQHF.

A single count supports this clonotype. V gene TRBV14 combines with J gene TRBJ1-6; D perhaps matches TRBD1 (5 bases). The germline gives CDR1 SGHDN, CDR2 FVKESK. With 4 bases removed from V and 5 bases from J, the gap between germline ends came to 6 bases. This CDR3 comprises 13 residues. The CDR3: CASSRDDNSPLHF. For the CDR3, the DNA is TGTGCCAGCAGCCGGGACGATAATTCACCCCTCCACTTT.

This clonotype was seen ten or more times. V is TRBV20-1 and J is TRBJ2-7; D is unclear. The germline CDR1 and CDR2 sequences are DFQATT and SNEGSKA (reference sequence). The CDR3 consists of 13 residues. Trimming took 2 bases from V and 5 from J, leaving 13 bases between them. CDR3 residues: CSARWLQLNEQYF. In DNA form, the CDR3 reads TGCAGTGCTAGATGGCTACAGCTCAACGAGCAGTACTTC.